Included here is one TCR beta chain sequence, with context. The target antigen is unknown. This CDR3 has 16 amino acids. The germline gives CDR1 GTSNPN, CDR2 SVGIG (reference sequence). The V and J ends lost 4 bases and 7 bases respectively, with 24 bases between them. These newly diagnosed stage II-IVA oral cavity squamous cell carcinoma patients had no prior systemic or radiation treatment. Cohort: HPV-negative, locally advanced oral cavity squamous cell carcinoma patients. Generated by immunoSEQ multiplex PCR, the TCRdb table keeps only in-frame clones and is missing some. The repertoire holds around 60,000 clones, approximately 79% seen once, with roughly 2.6% in the top ten. The data derive from a study of neoadjuvant anti-PD-1 for oral cavity cancer. Overall study results and limits: PBMC Gini-index clonality exceeded responders' in non-responders post-nivolumab.

This TCR derives from a person between 40 and 80 years old with oral cavity squamous cell carcinoma. The rearrangement uses TRBV30 and TRBJ2-3; no reliable D call. The sequencing here drew on PBMCs, taken before nivolumab (anti-PD-1) treatment. CDR3 region: CAWKGTLGLLTNTQYF. The CDR3 nucleotides read TGTGCCTGGAAAGGAACTTTGGGTCTCCTGACGAATACGCAGTATTTT.